A selection of T cell receptor beta chains follows, all from one sample in a study of technical replicates of blood from several donors. Clones were sequenced by immunoSEQ multiplex PCR, and TCRdb holds only the in-frame ones, with some missing. This table holds more than 90,000 clones, around 96% found once. Sequenced sample: T cells isolated from PBMCs. The origin of the receptors is a human donor in good health. CDR3s include the opening cysteine and the closing phenylalanine or tryptophan. D genes are given only for firm matches. Where a row states a size, it is once, few, many or the class of an expanded clone; other rows omit it.

>TRBV27|NA|once|TRBJ1-2
TGTGCCAGCAGTTTTGGAGCGGACTATGGCTACACCTTC
CASSFGADYGYTF
>TRBV27|NA|NA|TRBJ1-2
TGTGCCAGCAGTTTGGGTATGACAGGTTGGCCCTATGGCTACACCTTC
CASSLGMTGWPYGYTF
>TRBV30|TRBD1|NA|TRBJ1-6
TGTGCCTGGAAATTTGGGGACAGGGGGAATTCACCCCTCCACTTT
CAWKFGDRGNSPLHF
>TRBV4-1|TRBD1|NA|TRBJ2-7
TGCGCCAGCAGCCAAGATGCCCCGACAGGGGTGGTCGACGAGCAGTACTTC
CASSQDAPTGVVDEQYF
>TRBV6-5|NA|NA|TRBJ2-1
TGTGCCAGCAGTTATTCAGCGGACTCCTACAATGAGCAGTTCTTC
CASSYSADSYNEQFF
>TRBV28|TRBD1|NA|TRBJ2-7
TGTGCCAGCAGTTTATTTTACAGGGGCTCCTACGAGCAGTACTTC
CASSLFYRGSYEQYF
>TRBV7-6|NA|NA|TRBJ1-3
TGTGCCAGCAGCTTAGTTATGTCCGGCTCTGGAAACACCATATATTTT
CASSLVMSGSGNTIYF
>TRBV9|TRBD2|NA|TRBJ2-1
TGTGCCAGCAGCTTAGGTCCCGGGACTAGCGGGATATATACCTACAATGAGCAGTTCTTC
CASSLGPGTSGIYTYNEQFF
>TRBV19|TRBD2|NA|TRBJ2-7
TGTGCCAGTAGTACACTACTAGCGGGAGGGCCTGGGCAGCAGTACTTC
CASSTLLAGGPGQQYF
>TRBV5-1|NA|NA|TRBJ2-1
TGCGCCAGCAGGAACCCTTTTTCGGGGGGCTTACATGAGCAGTTCTTC
CASRNPFSGGLHEQFF
>TRBV9|NA|NA|TRBJ2-7
TGTGCCAGCAGCGTAGAAAGTAGAGGGGAGCAGTACTTC
CASSVESRGEQYF
>TRBV29-1|NA|NA|TRBJ2-2
TGCAGCGTTACTTCAGGGACCGGGGAGCTGTTTTTT
CSVTSGTGELFF
>TRBV19|NA|NA|TRBJ2-1
TGTGCCAGTAGTTCCCAAAGGGACTTGTTCTACAATGAGCAGTTCTTC
CASSSQRDLFYNEQFF
>TRBV2|TRBD1|NA|TRBJ2-2
TGTGCCAGCAGGGTTAGACAGGGCCCGAACACCGGGGAGCTGTTTTTT
CASRVRQGPNTGELFF
>TRBV19|NA|NA|TRBJ1-5
TGTGCCAGCGGGGGAAAGGTTCATCGATTAAATCAGCCCCAGCATTTT
CASGGKVHRLNQPQHF
>TRBV19|TRBD1|NA|TRBJ2-7
TGTGCCAGTAGTACACGACAGGGAGCCTACGAGCAGTACTTC
CASSTRQGAYEQYF
>TRBV6-5|NA|NA|TRBJ1-1
TGTGCCAGCAGTGGGCTTGACAGCCCGAACACTGAAGCTTTCTTT
CASSGLDSPNTEAFF
>TRBV10-1|NA|NA|TRBJ2-6
TGCGCCAGCAGCGCCGGGTCCACCCCCGGGGCCAACGTCCTGACTTTC
CASSAGSTPGANVLTF
>TRBV2|NA|NA|TRBJ2-7
TGTGCCGGACGGAAGGACAGCTACGAGCAGTACTTC
CAGRKDSYEQYF
>TRBV29-1|TRBD1|NA|TRBJ1-5
TGCAGCGTTTCCAGGGGGCTGGGTCAGCCCCAGCATTTT
CSVSRGLGQPQHF
>TRBV10-3|TRBD1|NA|TRBJ2-7
TGTGCCATCAATCCGGGACAGGGGGCCTACGAGCAGTACTTC
CAINPGQGAYEQYF
>TRBV27|NA|NA|TRBJ2-1
TGTGCCAGCAGTCCTTTCGACGGGATGAATGAGCAGTTCTTC
CASSPFDGMNEQFF
>TRBV7-2|TRBD2|NA|TRBJ2-2
TGTGCCAGCAGCCCGTGGACTAGCGGGTCCGGGGAGCTGTTTTTT
CASSPWTSGSGELFF
>TRBV7-6|NA|NA|TRBJ2-1
TGTGCCAGCAGCTTACCCGGGGGCTCCTACAATGAGCAGTTCTTC
CASSLPGGSYNEQFF
>TRBV6-5|NA|NA|TRBJ2-7
TGTGCCAGCTCAGGAAACAGGGACGACGAGCAGTACTTC
CASSGNRDDEQYF
>TRBV15|NA|once|TRBJ2-1
TGTGCCACCAGCAGCTTAGTCTCCTACAATGAGCAGTTCTTC
CATSSLVSYNEQFF
>TRBV21-1|NA|NA|TRBJ1-4
TGTGCCAGCAGCAAAAGGGAGCCATATGAAAAACTGTTTTTT
CASSKREPYEKLFF
>TRBV5-1|TRBD2|NA|TRBJ2-7
TGCGCCAGCAGTCCTAGCGGGAGCTACGAGCAGTACTTC
CASSPSGSYEQYF
>TRBV2|TRBD1|NA|TRBJ1-4
TGTGCCAGCAGCCAACAGGGGATCAATGAAAAACTGTTTTTT
CASSQQGINEKLFF
>TRBV5-1|NA|NA|TRBJ2-7
TGCGCCAGCAGCCCTACCCGACAGACCTACGAGCAGTACTTC
CASSPTRQTYEQYF
>TRBV11-3|NA|NA|TRBJ1-2
TGTGCCAGCAGCTTAGTGGGCAGAAGATACTATGGCTACACCTTC
CASSLVGRRYYGYTF
>TRBV7-9|TRBD2|NA|TRBJ2-1
TGTGCCAGCAGCCCCCGGACTAGCGTGTACAATGAGCAGTTCTTC
CASSPRTSVYNEQFF
>TRBV14|NA|once|TRBJ1-4
TGTGCCAGCAGCCGACGGGGGTCTGAAAAACTGTTTTTT
CASSRRGSEKLFF
>TRBV4-2|TRBD2|NA|TRBJ2-1
TGTGCCAGCAGCCAAGTGGGACTAGCGGGAGGAAGGAGCTCCTACAATGAGCAGTTCTTC
CASSQVGLAGGRSSYNEQFF
>TRBV7-8|TRBD1|NA|TRBJ1-3
TGTGCCAGCAGCTTAGGGGACAGCCGATCTGGAAACACCATATATTTT
CASSLGDSRSGNTIYF
>TRBV28|TRBD1|NA|TRBJ2-5
TGTGCCAGCAGTCCATTGGACAGGGGTCCCGAGACCCAGTACTTC
CASSPLDRGPETQYF
>TRBV19|TRBD2|NA|TRBJ2-1
TGTGCCAGTAGGAGGGGAGGGAACTCCTACAATGAGCAGTTCTTC
CASRRGGNSYNEQFF
>TRBV5-6|NA|NA|TRBJ1-1
TGTGCCAGCAGCTTGGTAGCAGGGGTCCTGAACACTGAAGCTTTCTTT
CASSLVAGVLNTEAFF
>TRBV5-6|NA|NA|TRBJ1-2
TGTGCCAGCAGCCTAGATGCTAACTATGGCTACACCTTC
CASSLDANYGYTF
>TRBV13|TRBD1|NA|TRBJ2-7
TGTGCCAGCGGACAGGGGAGCTACGAGCAGTACTTC
CASGQGSYEQYF
>TRBV6-4|NA|NA|TRBJ2-1
TGTGCCAGCAGTGTCCCCGCGGGGCTGCGCAATGAGCAGTTCTTC
CASSVPAGLRNEQFF
>TRBV27|NA|NA|TRBJ2-3
TGTGCCAGCAGTTTCAACACAGATACGCAGTATTTT
CASSFNTDTQYF
>TRBV15|TRBD2|NA|TRBJ2-1
TGTGCCACCAGCAGGACTGTGACGGGACTAGTTAGTGAGCAGTTCTTC
CATSRTVTGLVSEQFF
>TRBV7-7|NA|NA|TRBJ2-1
TGTGCCAGCAGCCCTCAGTTTGGGACTTTGAACAATGAGCAGTTCTTC
CASSPQFGTLNNEQFF
>TRBV14|NA|NA|TRBJ2-7
TGTGCCAGCAGCCAAGATATCGCGGGGCGCTCCTACGAGCAGTACTTC
CASSQDIAGRSYEQYF
>TRBV6-1|NA|NA|TRBJ2-7
TGTGCCAGCAGTGACGGAAGGGAGTACGAGCAGTACTTC
CASSDGREYEQYF
>TRBV5-1|NA|NA|TRBJ2-2
TGCGCCAGCAGCTTGGAGGGGATCGGGGAGCTGTTTTTT
CASSLEGIGELFF
>TRBV7-8|NA|NA|TRBJ1-1
TGTGCCAGCAGCTTATTTGGGCAGGTTGTGATGAACACTGAAGCTTTCTTT
CASSLFGQVVMNTEAFF
>TRBV28|NA|once|TRBJ2-7
TGTGCCAGCCGGACAGCTTCCTACGAGCAGTACTTC
CASRTASYEQYF
>TRBV5-8|TRBD1|NA|TRBJ1-2
TGTGCCAGCAGCGAGAGACAGGGGGCGCTGGGCTACACCTTC
CASSERQGALGYTF
>TRBV9|NA|few|TRBJ1-1
TGTGCCAGCAGCGTACAGGGGTCGGACACTGAAGCTTTCTTT
CASSVQGSDTEAFF
>TRBV10-3|TRBD1|NA|TRBJ2-1
TGTGCCATCAGGAAGACAGGGACAAGTGTCAATGAGCAGTTCTTC
CAIRKTGTSVNEQFF
>TRBV15|NA|NA|TRBJ2-7
TGTGCCACCAGCAGAGATAATTTACAGGTGGCGGTATACGAGCAGTACTTC
CATSRDNLQVAVYEQYF
>TRBV28|NA|NA|TRBJ1-1
TGTGCCAGCAGTCCCGATTGGAGGGGTCGGCAAGCTTTCTTT
CASSPDWRGRQAFF
>TRBV7-9|NA|NA|TRBJ1-1
TGTGCCAGCAGCCTAGTTAGCACTGAAGCTTTCTTT
CASSLVSTEAFF
>TRBV29-1|TRBD1|NA|TRBJ1-2
TGCAGCGTCCGTTCGGACAGGTCCTGGGGCTACACCTTC
CSVRSDRSWGYTF
>TRBV6-1|NA|NA|TRBJ1-2
TGTGCCAGCACCCCGGGTACTTTTCCTAACTATGGCTACACCTTC
CASTPGTFPNYGYTF